This TCR beta chain was sequenced during a study of blood T cell repertoires in COVID-19. Study context: Italy, Spain and the United States were the sources of the convalescent and acute COVID-19 samples.

This clone was detected once. As processed by the authors: Counts of nucleated cells, estimated from reference gene primer amplification, were obtained. Sequencing used immunoSEQ multiplex PCR; TCRdb keeps in-frame clones, though not all of them. D and trimming come from the DNA, and the V and J calls and clone size come from that table. This sample has about 98,000 clones, with roughly 92% found just once. The CDR3 is 14 residues long. In germline, CDR1 is SGHTA, CDR2 FQGNSA. The junction had 10 bases not matched to a gene; V was cut back by 5 bases and J by 8 bases. Material for sequencing was peripheral blood. The chain uses TRBV7-2 and TRBJ1-2; 8 positions agree with TRBD1. The receptor's source is a woman aged 50 to 60 with COVID-19, enrolled during active disease. In DNA form, the CDR3 reads TGTGCCAGCAGCCCGGGACAGGCGCCGTCGGGCTACACCTTC. Translating it yields CASSPGQAPSGYTF.